The 24 T cell receptor beta chains given below trace back to one sample, sequenced in a study of PD-1 blockade in classical Hodgkin lymphoma. Sequencing used immunoSEQ multiplex PCR; TCRdb keeps in-frame clones, though not all of them. The data show 75,000 to 100,000 clones, roughly 80% seen once. Brentuximab vedotin exposure varied among the patients, all of whom had relapsed after autologous stem cell transplantation. The sample here was peripheral blood mononuclear cells (PBMCs), taken before the second cycle of nivolumab. The receptors come from a human donor with classical Hodgkin lymphoma.

This sequence joins TRBV6-5 and TRBJ2-3; D is unresolved. The length of the CDR3 is 15 residues. The V end was cut by 10 bases, the J end by 1 base, with 18 bases between. Germline V CDR1 and CDR2: MNHEY, SVGAGI. The CDR3 spells CATTRRLLGTDTQYF. In nucleotides, the CDR3 is TGTGCCACCACACGGCGGTTACTTGGCACAGATACGCAGTATTTT.

The chain employs TRBV5-1 and TRBJ1-4; TRBD1 matches at 11 bases. The V and J ends lost 3 bases and 7 bases, in that order; junction bases with no gene match: 5. Germline CDR1 and CDR2: SGHRS and YFSETQ. CDR3 size: 15 residues. The CDR3 DNA reads TGCGCCAGCAGCTCCGACGGGACAGGGGGTGAAAAACTGTTTTTT. Translation: CASSSDGTGGEKLFF.

This chain joins TRBV5-5 and TRBJ2-2, with D possibly being TRBD2 (6 bases). V was trimmed by 0 bases and J by 3 bases, leaving 12 bases between them. This CDR3 is 16 amino acids long. In germline, CDR1 is SGHKS, CDR2 YYEKEE (reference sequence). The CDR3 coding sequence is TGTGCCAGCAGCTTGGTTAGGCGGGGAGACACCGGGGAGCTGTTTTTT. Translated, it gives CASSLVRRGDTGELFF.

This chain uses TRBV7-2 with TRBJ1-5; D unresolved. The CDR3 runs 16 residues. Trimming took 0 bases from V and 0 from J, leaving 9 bases between them. Germline CDR1 is SGHTA and CDR2 is FQGNSA. CDR3 region: CASSLAPLGSNQPQHF. CDR3 DNA: TGTGCCAGCAGCTTAGCGCCCCTAGGTAGCAATCAGCCCCAGCATTTT.

This sequence joins TRBV7-2 and TRBJ1-1; no clear D. Trimming stripped 6 bases from V and 7 bases from J, with 15 bases between. The germline V gene encodes CDR1 SGHTA and CDR2 FQGNSA. The CDR3 has 13 amino acids. DNA for the CDR3: TGTGCCAGCAGATACCAACCGGGCCTTGAAGCTTTCTTT. It encodes CASRYQPGLEAFF.

This chain links TRBV6-5 with TRBJ2-2, with D hard to call. V shed 2 bases and J shed 1 base, with 2 bases lying between them. Germline V CDR1 and CDR2: MNHEY, SVGAGI. The length of the CDR3 is 13 residues. CDR3 region: CASSYENTGELFF. The DNA for the CDR3 is TGTGCCAGCAGTTACGAGAACACCGGGGAGCTGTTTTTT.

In DNA, the CDR3 is TGTGCCAGCAGCTCCGGCGGTAGCGCCTCCTACGAGCAGTACTTC. It translates to CASSSGGSASYEQYF. The chain couples TRBV7-2 to TRBJ2-7, with D possibly being TRBD2 (5 bases). Germline V CDR1 and CDR2: SGHTA, FQGNSA. This CDR3 is 15 amino acids long. Trimming took 4 bases from V and 0 from J, leaving 13 bases between them.

The chain combines TRBV9 with TRBJ1-1; 8 nucleotides align to TRBD1. Germline trimming cut 1 base from V and 7 bases from J; bases unmatched to any gene: 3. The CDR3 spans 13 residues. CDR1 SGDLS and CDR2 YYNGEE come from the germline V gene. CDR3 sequence: CASSVQGAGEAFF. For the CDR3, the DNA is TGTGCCAGCAGCGTACAGGGGGCTGGTGAAGCTTTCTTT.

The rearrangement links TRBV18 to TRBJ1-2; 9 positions match TRBD1. Losses at the gene ends were 5 bases for V and 8 bases for J; bases not matched to a gene: 3. The CDR3 loop spans 12 amino acids. Germline V gives CDR1 KGHSH, CDR2 LQKENI. CDR3 nucleotides: TGTGCCAGCTCAAGGGACAGGGAAGGCTACACCTTC. Translation: CASSRDREGYTF.

The chain combines TRBV5-6 with TRBJ2-3; 7 bases align to TRBD2. Trimming cost V 3 bases and J 3 bases; bases outside gene matches: 4. CDR3 length: 14 residues. Per the germline V gene, CDR1 is SGHDT and CDR2 is YYEEEE. This CDR3 reads CASSSWGGTDTQYF. CDR3 sequence (DNA): TGTGCCAGCAGCTCGTGGGGGGGTACAGATACGCAGTATTTT.

The chain combines TRBV19 with TRBJ2-3; 13 bases line up with TRBD2. Germline V gene data show CDR1 as LNHDA and CDR2 as SQIVND (reference sequence). Trimming took 5 bases from V and 5 from J; bases not matched to a gene: 10. The CDR3 contains 17 residues. The CDR3 DNA follows: TGTGCCAGTAGTCTCCCGGGACTAGCGGGGCCAAAAGATACGCAGTATTTT. Amino acids: CASSLPGLAGPKDTQYF. Full variable domain (rest looked up from reference TRBV19 and TRBJ2-3): DGGITQSPKYLFRKEGQNVTLSCEQNLNHDAMYWYRQDPGQGLRLIYYSQIVNDFQKGDIAEGYSVSREKKESFPLTVTSAQKNPTAFYLCASSLPGLAGPKDTQYFGPGTRLTVL.

The CDR3 region is CASSLQGTNEKLFF. CDR3 DNA: TGTGCCAGCAGCTTACAGGGGACTAATGAAAAACTGTTTTTT. This chain uses TRBV5-5 with TRBJ1-4, with TRBD1 identical over 7 bases. The CDR3 is 14 amino acids. Germline CDR1 SGHKS, CDR2 YYEKEE (reference sequence). V shed 2 bases, J shed 2 bases, and the junction held 0 bases outside the gene matches.

This clone was picked up a small number of times. The gene calls are TRBV6-1 and TRBJ1-2; D unclear. Per germline, CDR1 MNHNS and CDR2 SASEGT. Trimming shortened V by 2 bases and J by 4 bases, and 5 bases separated the two germline ends. This CDR3 is 12 amino acids long. In DNA, the CDR3 is TGTGCCAGCAGTGAATCGGGCTATGGCTACACCTTC. This codes for CASSESGYGYTF.

Concerning this clone itself: The germline gene is not matched at one end of the junction; a read error may be the cause. The CDR3 loop is CASIEDRAKNQPQHF. CDR3 bases: TGTGCCAGCATTGAAGACAGGGCGAAAAATCAGCCCCAGCATTTT. The chain combines TRBV2 with TRBJ1-5; 7 nucleotides align to TRBD1. Germline-derived CDR1 and CDR2 are SNHLY and FYNNEI. The CDR3 is made up of 15 amino acids. Full variable domain (rest looked up from reference TRBV2 and TRBJ1-5): EPEVTQTPSHQVTQMGQEVILRCVPISNHLYFYWYRQILGQKVEFLVSFYNNEISEKSEIFDDQFSVERPDGSNFTLKIRSTKLEDSAMYFCASIEDRAKNQPQHFGDGTRLSIL.

The chain recombines TRBV27 with TRBJ2-7, with D maybe TRBD2 (5 bases). There are 14 residues in the CDR3. V dropped 6 bases and J dropped 6 bases, with 18 bases sitting between them. The germline V gene has CDR1 MNHEY and CDR2 SMNVEV (reference sequence). DNA for the CDR3: TGTGCCAGCAGCCCGCAAGGGAGTCCCCCCGAGCAGTACTTC. This codes for CASSPQGSPPEQYF.

The J gene is TRBJ2-3, the V gene TRBV18; D unclear. The CDR3 loop spans 15 amino acids. Per the germline V gene, CDR1 is KGHSH and CDR2 is LQKENI. Trimming left V 3 bases short and J 6 bases short, with 16 bases between. CDR3 sequence: CASSPGLVGVDTQYF. DNA for the CDR3: TGTGCCAGCTCACCTGGCTTAGTGGGCGTCGATACGCAGTATTTT.

This rearrangement joins TRBV5-1 to TRBJ2-1, with 7 bases that match TRBD2. V shed 5 bases, J shed 2 bases, and the junction held 7 bases outside the gene matches. CDR1 is SGHRS, CDR2 YFSETQ, per germline. There are 15 residues in the CDR3. The DNA for the CDR3 is TGCGCCAGCAGGGGGGGAGGGTCCACCTACAATGAGCAGTTCTTC. Its protein product is CASRGGGSTYNEQFF.

This chain joins TRBV13 and TRBJ2-3; unclear D gene. The V end was cut by 5 bases, the J end by 6 bases, with 15 bases between. This CDR3 comprises 14 residues. The germline V gene encodes CDR1 PRHDT and CDR2 FYEKMQ (reference sequence). Here the CDR3 reads CASSPIGPGDTQYF. The DNA of the CDR3 is TGTGCCAGCAGCCCGATTGGCCCCGGCGATACGCAGTATTTT.

Points on this clone: It is likely a read error, because the conserved phenylalanine at the end of the CDR3 is missing. No DNA is shown, since the ends of the CDR3 on it are uncertain; the CDR3 is the one TCRdb lists. This sequence joins TRBV20-1 and TRBJ1-1. The CDR3 spans 11 residues, counting both ends. Germline CDR1 DFQATT, CDR2 SNEGSKA (reference sequence). The CDR3 is CSARVGQGVEA.

The chain uses TRBV29-1 and TRBJ1-2, with 7 nucleotides matching TRBD1. The CDR3 loop spans 13 amino acids. The germline gives CDR1 SQVTM, CDR2 ANQGSEA. V gave up 4 bases and J gave up 8 bases; unmatched junction bases: 10. CDR3 amino acids: CSVAKDRAGGYTF. Written as DNA, the CDR3 is TGCAGCGTTGCTAAAGACAGGGCAGGAGGCTACACCTTC.

Points on this clone: One end of the junction does not line up with germline, which may come from a read error. J is TRBJ2-7 and V is TRBV2; D is ambiguous. CDR3 size: 12 residues. The germline V gene encodes CDR1 SNHLY and CDR2 FYNNEI. DNA for the CDR3: TGTGCCAGCAGGGAAGACTTATACGAGCAGTACTTC. Translated: CASREDLYEQYF. The full variable domain, with the rest looked up from reference TRBV2 and TRBJ2-7, is EPEVTQTPSHQVTQMGQEVILRCVPISNHLYFYWYRQILGQKVEFLVSFYNNEISEKSEIFDDQFSVERPDGSNFTLKIRSTKLEDSAMYFCASREDLYEQYFGPGTRLTVT.

The J gene is TRBJ1-2, the V gene TRBV7-6, with a weak D call TRBD1 (6 bases). V was pared by 1 base and J by 4 bases, with 13 bases between. The CDR3 runs to 15 residues. Looked up from germline, CDR1 is SGHVS and CDR2 is FNYEAQ. CDR3 nucleotides: TGTGCCAGCAGCTTAGGACAGGACAGCGGCTATGGCTACACCTTC. This codes for CASSLGQDSGYGYTF.

The chain uses TRBV6-1 and TRBJ1-3; unclear D gene. Germline loops: CDR1 MNHNS, CDR2 SASEGT. The V end was cut by 3 bases, the J end by 0 bases, with 6 bases between. CDR3 size: 14 residues. The CDR3 DNA follows: TGTGCCAGCAGTGAGAACAGCTCTGGAAACACCATATATTTT. Amino acid sequence: CASSENSSGNTIYF.

The chain is built from TRBV7-3 and TRBJ1-1; D ambiguous. The CDR3 runs 13 residues. V was shortened by 1 base and J by 11 bases, with 14 bases between the two germline ends. Germline assignment: CDR1 SGHTA and CDR2 FQGTGA. CDR3 sequence: CASSLIPGPPAFF. DNA for the CDR3: TGTGCCAGCAGCTTAATCCCGGGCCCCCCTGCTTTCTTT.